Presented here are 9 T cell receptor beta chains from one specimen sequenced in a study of identical twins listed by TCRdb under 2016. The library was produced with 5' RACE. TCRdb lists the instrument as Illumina HiSeq 2000. TCRdb applied fastp at Q25 and MiXCR to the public reads, then kept only in-frame beta chains. Here each entry gathers all rows of one CDR3 protein and keeps the most common genes and DNA. The sample data list 460,000 or so distinct CDR3 sequences, and about 14% of these were observed just once. Of the sample, about 0.52% falls within the top ten clones. This sample also appeared in a second study, on yellow fever vaccine responses in identical twins.

The specimen was CD4+ T cells sorted from blood. All receptors derive from a woman aged 18 to 35 in good health.

Only a few counts were recorded for this clonotype. The gene calls are TRBV6-5 and TRBJ2-1; perhaps TRBD2 as D (6 bases). The V end lost 2 bases, the J end lost 9 bases, and 14 bases lay between the germline ends. CDR3 length equals 14 residues. Germline CDR1 and CDR2: MNHEY and SVGAGI. This CDR3 reads CASSYQLAFGEQFF. CDR3 DNA sequence: TGTGCCAGCAGTTACCAACTAGCATTCGGTGAGCAGTTCTTC.

This sequence joins TRBV4-3 and TRBJ2-5, with D maybe TRBD2 (5 bases). Trimming stripped 3 bases from V and 3 bases from J, with 11 bases between. CDR3 length equals 14 residues. Germline V lookup: CDR1 LGHNA, CDR2 YSLEER. CDR3 nucleotide sequence: TGCGCCAGCAGCCAGAGCATAGCGAAAGAGACCCAGTACTTC. Translated, it gives CASSQSIAKETQYF.

The chain is built from TRBV24-1 and TRBJ2-7, with D hard to call. Germline V gene lookup returns CDR1 KGHDR and CDR2 SFDVKD. The CDR3 extends over 14 amino acids. Trimming stripped 4 bases from V and 1 base from J, with 10 bases between. CDR3 protein: CATSDPGRSYEQYF. CDR3 nucleotide sequence: TGTGCCACCAGTGACCCCGGGCGATCCTACGAGCAGTACTTC.

The chain combines TRBV7-3 with TRBJ2-2; the match to TRBD1 covers 8 bases. V lost 3 bases and J lost 4; bases outside the gene matches: 4. The germline V gene has CDR1 SGHTA and CDR2 FQGTGA. This CDR3 comprises 15 residues. Here the CDR3 DNA reads TGTGCCAGCAGCTTTTCAGGGGGCGGCACCGGGGAGCTGTTTTTT. The encoded protein is CASSFSGGGTGELFF.

The chain recombines TRBV29-1 with TRBJ2-7, with D hard to call. V lost 4 bases and J 2 bases, leaving 18 bases between the germline ends. The CDR3 extends over 15 amino acids. Germline V gene lookup returns CDR1 SQVTM and CDR2 ANQGSEA. CDR3 DNA sequence: TGCAGCGTTGGCCTATGGTCCATTTTTACCTACGAGCAGTACTTC. Its protein is CSVGLWSIFTYEQYF.

The V and J genes are TRBV12-3 or TRBV12-4 and TRBJ2-2; 8 positions agree with TRBD1. The CDR3 sequence is 14 residues long. Trimming took 8 bases from V and 5 from J; bases not matched to a gene: 7. The CDR3 reads CASFGQGKTGELFF. The DNA for the CDR3 is TGTGCCAGCTTTGGACAGGGCAAAACCGGGGAGCTGTTTTTT.

The chain links TRBV5-6 to TRBJ1-4; D ambiguous. The length of the CDR3 is 13 residues. CDR1 is SGHDT and CDR2 is YYEEEE in the germline V gene. V was pared by 1 base and J by 8 bases, with 9 bases between. CDR3 sequence (DNA): TGTGCCAGCAGCTTGTCGGACGCCGAAAAACTGTTTTTT. Translated: CASSLSDAEKLFF.

Worth noting for this clonotype: The junction shows a germline mismatch at one end, possibly a read error. This chain connects TRBV12-3 or TRBV12-4 to TRBJ2-1; D tentatively reads TRBD1 or TRBD2 (5 bases each). CDR3 length: 14 residues. CDR3 sequence (DNA): TGTGCCAGCAGTTTAGATGCCAGGGAGTATGAGCGGTTCTTC. Its translation is CASSLDAREYERFF.

The count of this clonotype is one. The rearrangement joins TRBV30 to TRBJ1-6; D uncertain. CDR1 is GTSNPN and CDR2 is SVGIG in the germline V gene (reference sequence). This CDR3 region has 14 residues. V lost 3 bases to trimming and J lost 6 bases, with 12 bases between them. The CDR3 is CAWSLLEGNSPLHF. The CDR3 DNA sequence: TGTGCCTGGAGCCTCCTAGAGGGTAATTCACCCCTCCACTTT.